This T cell receptor (beta chain) stems from a study of blood T cell repertoires in COVID-19. Study summary: COVID-19 samples collected from the United States, Italy and Spain covered acute and convalescent phases. T cells, B-cell-depleted T cells, or PBMCs provided the cDNA or gDNA that served as material.

This CDR3 comprises 16 residues. In germline, CDR1 is KGHSH, CDR2 LQKENI. The V gene end was trimmed by 2 bases and the J gene end by 8 bases; junction bases not matched to a gene: 10. In the original processing: Estimates of nucleated cell counts were drawn from the amplification of reference gene primers. Only in-frame clones appear in the TCRdb table, and some are missing; sequencing was by immunoSEQ multiplex PCR. D and trimming were read from the DNA, whereas the V and J calls and clone size are those reported in that table. The sample comprises over 100,000 clones, just under 90% of which are singletons, and approximately 1.1% rests with the top ten.

This sequence joins TRBV18 and TRBJ2-1; 9 bases match TRBD2. This TCR derives from a human donor in a cohort sampled during active COVID-19. The sample taken for sequencing was peripheral blood. The CDR3, as DNA: TGTGCCAGCTCACCAGGGCGAGGGACTAGCTTCGATGAGCAGTTCTTC. The encoded protein is CASSPGRGTSFDEQFF.